The next 19 T cell receptor beta chains were all read from a single sample in a study of blood T cell repertoires in COVID-19. Some clones are missing from TCRdb's copy, which holds only in-frame ones; the method was immunoSEQ multiplex PCR. The data hold under 400,000 clones, with approximately 89% observed a single time. Input material: peripheral blood. These receptors originate from a woman aged 55-69 years with COVID-19, enrolled during active disease.

The J gene is TRBJ1-1, the V gene TRBV19, with TRBD1 identical over 7 bases. The germline CDR1 and CDR2 sequences are LNHDA and SQIVND (reference sequence). After removal of 5 bases from V and 11 bases from J, the junction contained 11 bases not matched to a gene. CDR3 length equals 13 residues. The CDR3 spells CASSPGQAITAFF. As DNA, the CDR3 is TGTGCCAGTAGTCCCGGACAGGCGATAACGGCTTTCTTT.

This clone was seen more than once but under ten times. This rearrangement joins TRBV9 to TRBJ1-6; a possible D gene is TRBD1 (5 bases). The germline V and J ends were trimmed by 0 bases and 10 bases, with 14 bases remaining between them. The CDR3 runs 15 residues. Germline assignment: CDR1 SGDLS and CDR2 YYNGEE. In nucleotides, the CDR3 is TGTGCCAGCAGCGTAGACTCGAACAGGCCGTCACCCCTCCACTTT. Translated, it gives CASSVDSNRPSPLHF.

This rearrangement joins TRBV4-2 to TRBJ2-1, with 12 bases that match TRBD2. V lost 0 bases and J lost 7; bases outside the gene matches: 7. The CDR3 length is 17 residues. Germline CDR1 is LGHNA and CDR2 is YNFKEQ. CDR3 sequence: CASSQDRLAGGLNEQFF. Here the CDR3 DNA reads TGTGCCAGCAGCCAAGATAGGCTAGCGGGGGGGCTGAATGAGCAGTTCTTC.

CDR3 bases: TGCGCCAGCAGCTTGGGCGGATTGTCCTACGGGGAGACCCAGTACTTC. It encodes CASSLGGLSYGETQYF. The chain combines TRBV5-1 with TRBJ2-5; D is uncertain. From germline, CDR1 is SGHRS and CDR2 YFSETQ. The V end lost 0 bases, the J end lost 5 bases, and 17 bases lay between the germline ends. CDR3 length: 16 amino acids.

The chain combines TRBV18 with TRBJ2-1; 7 bases fit TRBD2. Germline V gene data show CDR1 as KGHSH and CDR2 as LQKENI. V trimming: 1 base; J trimming: 4 bases; junction bases outside the gene matches: 7. The CDR3 is made up of 16 amino acids. CDR3 bases: TGTGCCAGCTCACCACTCCGCGGGGGTTTTTACAATGAGCAGTTCTTC. It codes for CASSPLRGGFYNEQFF.

This clone appeared a single time. The genes are TRBV10-3 and TRBJ1-2; TRBD1 agrees at 9 bases. Germline V gene sequence: CDR1 ENHRY, CDR2 SYGVKD. V shed 6 bases, J shed 0 bases, and the junction held 5 bases outside the gene matches. The length of the CDR3 is 15 residues. For the CDR3, the DNA is TGTGCCATCAGCCGGGGACAGGGCGCTAACTATGGCTACACCTTC. Its translation is CAISRGQGANYGYTF.

This sequence joins TRBV29-1 and TRBJ2-3; tentatively, D is TRBD1 (6 bases). The CDR3 contains 15 residues. The V end was cut by 0 bases, the J end by 7 bases, with 17 bases between. Looked up from germline, CDR1 is SQVTM and CDR2 is ANQGSEA. The CDR3 nucleotides are TGCAGCGTTGAAGAAACGGGACAAGTCCAATATACGCAGTATTTT. Translated: CSVEETGQVQYTQYF.

The chain recombines TRBV6-2 or TRBV6-3 with TRBJ1-4; possibly TRBD1 for D (6 bases). Trimming removed 5 bases from V and 5 bases from J, with 12 bases in between. Germline V gives CDR1 MNHEY, CDR2 SVGEGT. The CDR3 sequence is 14 residues long. This chain's CDR3 is CASSRQALNEKLFF. The CDR3 nucleotides are TGTGCCAGCAGTAGACAGGCGTTAAATGAAAAACTGTTTTTT.

This clone was observed a single time. This chain joins TRBV27 and TRBJ1-5, with 9 bases that match TRBD1. The CDR3 consists of 17 residues. The V and J ends lost 2 bases and 5 bases, in that order; junction bases with no gene match: 10. Per the germline V gene, CDR1 is MNHEY and CDR2 is SMNVEV (reference sequence). The CDR3 region is CASSLRVVQGADQPQHF. The CDR3 DNA sequence: TGTGCCAGCAGTTTACGAGTTGTACAGGGGGCCGATCAGCCCCAGCATTTT.

V gene TRBV7-3 combines with J gene TRBJ2-5; maybe TRBD2 (6 bases). The ends were cut back, 1 base at V and 8 bases at J, with 14 bases in the middle. The germline gives CDR1 SGHTA, CDR2 FQGTGA. The CDR3 is 14 amino acids. The DNA of the CDR3 is TGTGCCAGCAGCTTAAGGCGGGACTCCCTCACCCAGTACTTC. Translation: CASSLRRDSLTQYF.

V usage is TRBV6-5 and J usage is TRBJ2-7; the D gene is possibly TRBD2 (5 bases). From germline, CDR1 is MNHEY and CDR2 SVGAGI. The CDR3 has 15 amino acids. Trimming stripped 6 bases from V and 0 bases from J, with 15 bases between. CDR3 region: CASRPSAGFSYEQYF. CDR3 coding DNA: TGTGCCAGCAGACCTTCCGCGGGTTTCTCCTACGAGCAGTACTTC.

This clone was found once. The chain links TRBV5-1 to TRBJ2-1; 8 nucleotides align to TRBD2. Germline trimming cut 6 bases from V and 10 bases from J; bases unmatched to any gene: 15. The CDR3 is 15 amino acids. From germline, CDR1 is SGHRS and CDR2 YFSETQ. The CDR3 DNA reads as TGCGCCAGCACTCGCCCGGGACTAGTTTATTCGGAGCAGTTCTTC. Translating gives CASTRPGLVYSEQFF.

The genes are TRBV11-2 and TRBJ1-2, with D unresolved. V lost 5 bases and J 3 bases, leaving 22 bases between the germline ends. The CDR3 loop spans 17 amino acids. Germline CDR1 reads SGHAT; CDR2 reads FQNNGV. DNA of the CDR3: TGTGCCAGCAGCCTATCGAGAGCTTTGGGAGAGGACTATGGCTACACCTTC. Its protein product is CASSLSRALGEDYGYTF.

The rearrangement uses TRBV10-1 and TRBJ1-5, with D perhaps matching TRBD1 (6 bases). The CDR3 loop spans 16 amino acids. Trimming stripped 6 bases from V and 0 bases from J, with 15 bases between. Germline CDR1 and CDR2: WNHNN and SYGVQD (reference sequence). CDR3 amino acids: CASRIGQFFSNQPQHF. The CDR3 region has the DNA TGCGCCAGCAGAATTGGACAGTTTTTTAGCAATCAGCCCCAGCATTTT.

The chain is built from TRBV5-6 and TRBJ2-3; TRBD2 matches 9 bases. The CDR3 loop spans 16 amino acids. CDR1 is SGHDT, CDR2 YYEEEE, per germline. The trim removed 0 bases at V and 0 bases at J, leaving 2 bases unmatched. CDR3 loop: CASSLELAGSTDTQYF. In nucleotides, the CDR3 is TGTGCCAGCAGCTTGGAGCTAGCGGGGAGCACAGATACGCAGTATTTT. Variable domain in full (rest from reference TRBV5-6 and TRBJ2-3): DAGVTQSPTHLIKTRGQQVTLRCSPKSGHDTVSWYQQALGQGPQFIFQYYEEEERQRGNFPDRFSGHQFPNYSSELNVNALLLGDSALYLCASSLELAGSTDTQYFGPGTRLTVL.

V and J are TRBV2 and TRBJ2-5; TRBD1 might be the D (5 bases). The germline V gene has CDR1 SNHLY and CDR2 FYNNEI. The CDR3 length is 14 residues. V was shortened by 4 bases and J by 3 bases, with 12 bases between the two germline ends. CDR3 loop: CASSGKGSKETQYF. As DNA, the CDR3 is TGTGCCAGCAGTGGAAAGGGGTCGAAAGAGACCCAGTACTTC.

Points on this clone: This specimen includes other DNA sequences encoding the same CDR3. The chain joins TRBV5-1 to TRBJ1-6, with 11 positions matching TRBD1. With 4 bases clipped from V and 7 bases from J, the junction kept 1 base outside the gene matches. The CDR3 spans 14 residues. Germline V gives CDR1 SGHRS, CDR2 YFSETQ. The CDR3, as DNA: TGCGCCAGCAGCCGGGACAGGGGGAATTCACCCCTCCACTTT. It codes for CASSRDRGNSPLHF.

The rearrangement uses TRBV4-1 and TRBJ2-3; possible D gene TRBD2, 7 bases. The length of the CDR3 is 16 residues. V was clipped by 7 bases and J by 1 base, with 18 bases between them. Germline V CDR1 and CDR2: MGHRA, YSYEKL. CDR3 residues: CASTRIGGARTDTQYF. CDR3 DNA: TGCGCCAGCACCCGAATAGGGGGGGCCCGCACAGATACGCAGTATTTT.

This chain uses TRBV6-5 with TRBJ2-7; 7 nucleotides align to TRBD2. Unmatched junction bases numbered 5, after V lost 7 bases and J lost 2 bases. Germline CDR1 is MNHEY and CDR2 is SVGAGI. The CDR3 spans 13 residues. The DNA of the CDR3 is TGTGCCAGCAAGTCTGCGGGGGCCTACGAGCAGTACTTC. Encoded protein: CASKSAGAYEQYF.